This TCR beta chain was identified in a study of human T cells and chemical hapten exposure (dated by TCRdb to the early 2020s). Some background on the complete study: For sensitization, 2% DPC in acetone was applied to a 2 cm by 2 cm area of upper inner arm skin. Most of the patients in the cohort were female, and the cohort covered alopecia areata with under or over 50% scalp involvement, alopecia totalis and alopecia universalis. Patch testing was performed on the upper back with Finn chambers containing 0.01% DPC, and the patch tests were scored after 6 days according to International Contact Dermatitis Research Group standards. Patients additionally received weekly therapeutic DPC doses to the scalp throughout the approximately 24-week study period. Peripheral blood TCR repertoire changes were tracked in vivo in alopecia patients during primary and secondary sensitization to the hapten diphenylcyclopropenone (DPC). Patient blood was sampled pre-sensitization (week 0) and at 2, 6 and about 24 weeks after DPC sensitization. For TCR sequencing, blood came from 25 to 35 alopecia patients at anywhere from one to four time points (pre-sensitization, 2, 6 and 24 weeks). Libraries were combined into a pool for sequencing, and differences in TCR yield between samples came mainly from small differences in library volumes within the pool. Paper-wide results and their limitations: All patients had alopecia, a presumed autoimmune disease, so their immune response might differ from that of healthy individuals. Repeated subsampling changed both the strength of the expansion versus patch-test correlation and the threshold at which that correlation became significant. Patch test score was positively correlated with the number of PT1 expanded TCRs, with significance at thresholds 8, 16 and 32 but not at 4. Expanded TCRs formed significantly more large CDR3 similarity clusters than pre-sensitization or healthy control sets, consistent with antigen-driven responses. DPC sensitization did not change how many TCRs were above 1 in 1000 frequency, and no evidence was found of alterations in global repertoire structure.

The library was generated by RACE. Instrument used: NextSeq 500. Library preparation attached unique molecular identifiers to individual cDNA molecules for quantitative, reproducible TCR counting. Each blood RNA sample was used to sequence both TCR alpha and TCR beta chains. Turning to the authors' computational methods: A median of roughly 100,000 TCRs per sample was observed, with a range of roughly 20,000 to 750,000. The Decombinator software suite was used to annotate the V, J and CDR3 of the TCR reads. Every sample was subsampled to the same number of TCRs (28,000) for the PS versus PT1 abundance plots. TCRs were defined as expanded if absent before sensitization and observed at least eight times at the 2-week time point. The public reads were reprocessed in TCRdb via fastp at Q25 and MiXCR, keeping in-frame beta chains. When rows share a CDR3 protein, they turn into one entry using the most common DNA and genes. These V and J calls originate from TCRdb's pipeline instead of the authors' own analysis. This sample lists roughly 120,000 distinct CDR3 sequences; over 10% were detected once. The ten largest clones represent approximately 1.4% of the sample.

CDR1 SGHDN and CDR2 FVKESK were looked up in the germline V gene. V and J lose 0 bases and 3 bases, and a span of 5 bases separates them. The CDR3 holds 14 amino acids from the cysteine to the phenylalanine. The kept DNA is CDR3 alone, 42 bases in frame from the first base. The meaning of the sample's time point label: patch test 1, 2 weeks after DPC sensitization. Interpreted using the paper, the treatment or condition label stands for: therapeutic diphenylcyclopropenone sensitization with weekly scalp DPC. At each patch-test visit, blood was drawn before the patch test was applied. Patients were eligible if aged 18 to 70, diagnosed with alopecia and judged suitable for DPC therapy, and pregnant patients were excluded. Unfractionated whole blood was collected in Tempus Blood RNA tubes, and total RNA was extracted from that blood. This clonotype was counted between two and nine times. Its antigen is currently not known. Nothing much larger sits one base from this clone, and base qualities are not available.

The receptor was derived from a woman aged 45-65 years with alopecia areata. Some clones in this sample may be carry-over from other donors' samples. Recombination joined TRBV14 with TRBJ2-2, with the D gene call left open. This material consisted of whole blood, taken in connection with sensitization to the hapten diphenylcyclopropenone (DPC). The sequence in DNA is TGTGCCAGCAGCCAAGAACTATACACCGGGGAGCTGTTTTTT. Translated, it reads CASSQELYTGELFF.